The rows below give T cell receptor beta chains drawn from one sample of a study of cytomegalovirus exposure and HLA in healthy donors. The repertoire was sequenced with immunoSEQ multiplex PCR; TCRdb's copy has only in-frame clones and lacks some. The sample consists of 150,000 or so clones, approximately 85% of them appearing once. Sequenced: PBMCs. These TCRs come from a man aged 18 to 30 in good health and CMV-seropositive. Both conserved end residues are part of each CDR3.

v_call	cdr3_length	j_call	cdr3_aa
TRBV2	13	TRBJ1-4	CASTDRGTEKLFF
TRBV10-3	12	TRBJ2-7	CASRQGDYEQYF
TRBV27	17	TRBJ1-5	CASSFGATGPHNQPQHF
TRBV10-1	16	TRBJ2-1	CASSEIRDRVLNEQFF
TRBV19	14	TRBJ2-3	CASNQGALTDTQYF
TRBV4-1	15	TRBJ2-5	CASSQAPVGGETQYF
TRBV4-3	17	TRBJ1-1	CASSQDFGRQGSTEAFF
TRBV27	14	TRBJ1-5	CASSMDRADQPQHF
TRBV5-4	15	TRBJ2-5	CASSFSAGGQETQYF
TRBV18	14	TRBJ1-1	CASSPMDRDTEAFF
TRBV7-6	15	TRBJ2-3	CASSFRPGFTDTQYF
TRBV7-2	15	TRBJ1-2	CASSLVSQANYGYTF
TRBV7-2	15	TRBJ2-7	CASSPVAGGSYEQYF
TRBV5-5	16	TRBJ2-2	CASSLAPGTVTGELFF
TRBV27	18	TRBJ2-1	CASSLLAGGPSSYNEQFF
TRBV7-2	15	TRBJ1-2	CASSLKTGDNYGYTF
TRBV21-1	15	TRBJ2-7	CASGPTGIPSYEQYF
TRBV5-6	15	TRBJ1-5	CASSLGAYSNQPQHF
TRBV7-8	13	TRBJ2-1	CASSEGGRGKGFF
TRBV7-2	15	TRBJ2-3	CASSLGDGVGDTQYF
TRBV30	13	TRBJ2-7	CACGTGSLEEQYF
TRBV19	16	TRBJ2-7	CASSTGLAGVLDEQYF
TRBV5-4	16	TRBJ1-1	CASSGGLGNVNTEAFF
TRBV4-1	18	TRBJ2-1	CASSQLFAGGSSYNEQFF
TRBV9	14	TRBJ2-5	CASSKQGPQETQYF
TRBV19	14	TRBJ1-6	CASSSTGGGSPLHF
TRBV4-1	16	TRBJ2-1	CASSQTPGQVANEQFF
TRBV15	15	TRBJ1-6	CATSRTIGTGEPLHF
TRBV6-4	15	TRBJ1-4	CASSGSGHPNEKLFF
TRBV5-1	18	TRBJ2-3	CASSLGGASGGSGDTQYF
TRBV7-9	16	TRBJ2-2	CASSLGREGPTGELFF
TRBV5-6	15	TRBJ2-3	CASSLGGGATDTQYF
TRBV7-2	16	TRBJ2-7	CASSLEAGGDSYEQYF
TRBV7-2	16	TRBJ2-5	CASSLGLRESGETQYF
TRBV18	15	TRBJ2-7	CASSRQTSGAIVQYF
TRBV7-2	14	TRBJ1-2	CASSASGTGAGYTF
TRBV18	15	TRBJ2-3	CASSPGQFLTDTQYF
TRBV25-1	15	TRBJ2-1	CASSGQRGAYNEQFF
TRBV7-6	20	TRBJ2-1	CASSRAWGGGAEGYFNEQFF
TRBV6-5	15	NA	CASRNGLAIQYEQYF
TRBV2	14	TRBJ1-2	CASVPRQSTGGYTF
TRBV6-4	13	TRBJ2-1	CASSQGGIDEQFF
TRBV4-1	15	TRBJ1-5	CASSQVGRDNQPQHF
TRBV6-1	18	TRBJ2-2	CASSEYNSGTIGTGELFF
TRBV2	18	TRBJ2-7	CASSVKGGQGVSLYEQYF
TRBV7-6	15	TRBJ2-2	CASSRTGAATGEPFF
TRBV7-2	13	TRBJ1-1	CASSTDRYTEAFF
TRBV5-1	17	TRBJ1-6	CASSLGLQSSYNSPLHF
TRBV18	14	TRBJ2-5	CASSPPGGKETQYF
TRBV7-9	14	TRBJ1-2	CASSFDGESYGYTF